The TCR beta chain described here comes from a study of cytomegalovirus exposure and HLA in healthy donors (dated by TCRdb to the late 2010s). Study-level background: According to a later analysis, one platform produced both the 110 or so validation repertoires and the 700 or so repertoires of the first cohort. High-throughput TCR immunosequencing, statistical association of individual TCRs with disease status, and machine learning were combined to predict cytomegalovirus infection status. The study aimed to test whether signatures of past pathogen exposure could be identified by cataloging public T cell receptors. A separate validation cohort of over 95 different subjects was used in addition to the approximately 670-subject first cohort.

The donors were included in the validation cohort of 130 or so subjects, a group kept apart from the roughly 700-subject first cohort. Libraries were prepared through the immunoSEQ multiplex PCR assay. The paper's processing steps were these. To diagnose cytomegalovirus status from the catalog of TCR beta chain sequences, a statistical classification framework was built. The clones in this table, taken by TCRdb from immuneACCESS, are in-frame only. Not every clone is retained; where verified, under half of the shortfall comes from an unresolved V gene, and the cause of the rest is unknown. V, J and clone size are taken as reported in that table, and D and trimming were inferred from the DNA itself. Across this sample there are about 110,000 clones, with approximately 88% seen only once. The top ten clones comprise roughly 1.4% of the sample. CDR1 MNHEY and CDR2 SVGAGI were looked up in the germline V gene. V is pruned by 5 bases and J by 6 bases, leaving 10 bases of the junction without a gene match. Its CDR3 holds 15 amino acids, cysteine through phenylalanine. Solely the CDR3 DNA is kept, with 45 bases framed from the first base.

Study-wide conclusions, independent of this receptor: Subsequent analysis determined that TCRs grouped into clusters in the first cohort also showed a tendency toward co-occurrence across the approximately 110 validation repertoires, and roughly 94% of cluster scores exceeded 0. Across donors, most TCR sequences were observed very rarely, whereas some public TCRs were present in many individuals. The study gave a list of more than 150 TCR beta chains associated with cytomegalovirus. The classifier was reported to diagnose cytomegalovirus status with high specificity and sensitivity in both the original and validation cohorts. In vitro tests confirmed that three of the cytomegalovirus-associated TCR beta chains recognize cytomegalovirus antigens. A later analysis lacked HLA typing for the validation cohort, so it scored co-occurrence in that cohort across all 130 or so repertoires. The authors suggested that the approach could potentially be generalized to other disease states and immunological phenotypes.

This clone was observed a handful of times. No cognate antigen has been identified for it. No base qualities exist here, and no much larger clone lies one base off it. This receptor chain uses TRBV6-5 and TRBJ2-7; TRBD2 fits 10 bases in the junction. The sample taken for sequencing was PBMCs. The receptor comes from a woman in her twenties or thirties in good health and CMV-seropositive. The CDR3 protein sequence reads: CASSPEFRTSGEQYF. In nucleotide form, the sequence is TGTGCCAGCAGTCCCGAATTTAGGACTAGCGGCGAGCAGTACTTC.